The text below deals with one T cell receptor (beta chain). Which antigen it targets is not known. One base away there is no much larger clone; base qualities are not given. A cohort of about 27 patients with locally advanced or metastatic urothelial carcinoma, treated at Memorial Sloan Kettering on a trial protocol, was included. Peripheral blood mononuclear cells were collected pretreatment and during treatment, at between 1 and 8 total time points per patient. The Qiagen DNeasy Blood extraction kit was used to purify genomic DNA from total PBMCs and from tumor samples. PBMCs were collected pretreatment and during treatment, and were isolated and stored as previously described. Synthetic TCR analog templates were spiked into each PCR to estimate absolute template abundance from read counts. The immunoSEQ assay was used to amplify TCRbeta CDR3 regions from genomic DNA with bias-controlled V and J gene primers. Rearranged TCRbeta segments were sequenced at approximately 20X coverage. As for how the authors treated the data: Sequencing errors were corrected by clustering, and CDR3s were annotated against IMGT so that V, D and J genes could be assigned. Downstream analyses used only productive TCRbeta rearrangements, leaving out any out-of-frame or stop-codon sequences. Clonality was calculated as one minus the Shannon entropy normalized by the log of the number of unique productive sequences. Clones differing between time points or between blood and tumor were identified using Fisher's exact test with Benjamini-Hochberg correction, with an adjusted p below 0.01 applied as the threshold. TCRdb obtained this table from immuneACCESS and retained in-frame rearrangements with V and J assigned. These tables miss some clones; where compared with another copy, unresolved V genes account for less than half of the shortfall, and the remainder is unexplained. The D gene and trimming were derived from the DNA, and the V and J assignments and clone size from that table. A total of 17,000 or so clones appear in this sample, about 90% of them only once. Clones ranked in the top ten supply 5.5% to 7% of the sample.

These data come from a study of PD-L1 blockade in urothelial cancer listed by TCRdb under 2017. General notes on the study: Every patient began therapy in 2014 and was given atezolizumab 1,200 mg intravenously every 3 weeks. Whole exome sequencing and RNA sequencing of pretreatment tumors were performed alongside TCR sequencing in the same patients. Blood samples were analyzed at 3 weeks after treatment start (second dose) and at 6 weeks after treatment start. An exploratory multi-omic analysis was conducted of the somatic, immune and clinical correlates of response to PD-L1 blockade with atezolizumab in urothelial cancer. Durable clinical benefit meant progression-free survival longer than 6 months, and TCR features were also tested against progression-free and overall survival. Blood samples gave a median of 141,255 T cells and tens of thousands of unique TCRs, with a median clonality of about 0.078. An ECOG performance status of 0 or 1 was recorded for the patients, and 0 to 3 prior chemotherapy regimens had been received by the patients. Pretreatment tumor samples and matched peripheral blood, collected serially before and after atezolizumab treatment, underwent TCR sequencing. About 90% of the roughly 30 patients were identified as males with urothelial cancer of bladder origin, and a prior smoking history was reported by 18 of 29 patients. Durable clinical benefit was achieved by nine patients but not by the remaining 20. Pretreatment blood TCR-seq was available for about 30 patients, at least one posttreatment blood collection was obtained for about 24 patients, and tumor TCR-seq was available for about 24 patients. What the research found in general, with its limitations: Small sample size (n ≈ 30) and many exploratory analyses mean the results are intended to be hypothesis-generating. Improved progression-free and overall survival was found to be associated with pretreatment peripheral blood TCR clonality below the median. Patients with durable benefit showed greater expansion of tumor-associated TCR clones in peripheral blood 3 weeks after starting treatment (n ≈ 20, p = 0.022).

The source was PBMCs, collected around atezolizumab (anti-PD-L1) treatment. This sequence originates from a man aged 45-65 years with urothelial cancer.

Here is the DNA: TGTGCCAGCAGCTTGGTTATTAGCACCTATCGAGAGACCCAGTACTTC. This yields the protein CASSLVISTYRETQYF. This chain joins TRBV5-8 to TRBJ2-5; the D gene cannot be resolved reliably. The CDR3 has 16 amino acids, counting the end cysteine and phenylalanine. Solely the CDR3 DNA is kept, with 48 bases framed from the first base. The junction carries 16 bases between V and J, which are trimmed by 0 bases and 4 bases respectively. The germline V gene specifies SGHTS as CDR1 and YDEGEE as CDR2.